This is a list of T cell receptor beta chains from one sample in a study of prognosis after radiotherapy for stage I lung cancer. TCRdb ran MiXCR on the multiplex PCR reads and lists one entry per CDR3 protein. Of just over 30,000 distinct CDR3 sequences in the sample, about 34% were seen once. The sample was PBMCs, taken before or after stereotactic body radiation therapy (not recorded which). All receptors come from a donor over 45 with non-small cell lung cancer. Both conserved end residues are part of each CDR3. A D gene is named only where the DNA matches it firmly. Only some rows state a clone size, as once, few, many or a class for expanded clones.

length: 15
J: TRBJ2-2
D: TRBD1
V: TRBV12-3/TRBV12-4
size: medium-sized
DNA: TGTGCCAGCAGTTTCGTGGACAGGGTCACCGGGGAGCTGTTTTTT
CDR3: CASSFVDRVTGELFF

length: 12
J: TRBJ2-1
D: TRBD2
V: TRBV6-2/TRBV6-3
size: many
DNA: TGTGCCAGCACGGCGACTAGCGGCGAGCAGTTCTTC
CDR3: CASTATSGEQFF

length: 16
J: TRBJ2-6
D: -
V: TRBV5-5
size: few
DNA: TGTGCCAGCAGCTTGGCCGGGCAGCCTGGGGCCAACGTCCTGACTTTC
CDR3: CASSLAGQPGANVLTF

length: 15
J: TRBJ2-3
D: TRBD2
V: TRBV20-1
size: many
DNA: TGCAGTGTCCCCCCTCGTAGCGGGGGCACAGATACGCAGTATTTT
CDR3: CSVPPRSGGTDTQYF

length: 16
J: TRBJ2-1
D: -
V: TRBV20-1
size: -
DNA: TGCAGTGCTACCTCCGAGAGGGGGGGGGACTACAATGAGCAGTTCTTC
CDR3: CSATSERGGDYNEQFF

length: 15
J: TRBJ2-5
D: TRBD2
V: TRBV6-2/TRBV6-3
size: many
DNA: TGTGCCAGCATCCAGCGGCAAGCGGGACTAGAGACCCAGTACTTC
CDR3: CASIQRQAGLETQYF

length: 16
J: TRBJ1-4
D: -
V: TRBV7-8
size: -
DNA: TGTGCCAGCAGCTTAGGGAGTGGGGGAACGGGTGAAAAACTGTTTTTT
CDR3: CASSLGSGGTGEKLFF

length: 19
J: TRBJ2-7
D: TRBD2
V: TRBV7-9
size: -
DNA: TGTGCCAGCAGCTTAGCGACGCACCGGACTAGCGGTAGTTCCTACGAGCAGCACTTC
CDR3: CASSLATHRTSGSSYEQHF

length: 13
J: TRBJ1-4
D: -
V: TRBV24-1
size: -
DNA: TGTGCCACCGTCTTACCTACTAATGAAAAACTGTTTTTT
CDR3: CATVLPTNEKLFF

length: 14
J: TRBJ2-7
D: TRBD1
V: TRBV2
size: -
DNA: TGTGCCAGCAGATGGGATACAGGGGGCGACGAGCAGTACTTC
CDR3: CASRWDTGGDEQYF

length: 16
J: TRBJ2-1
D: TRBD2
V: TRBV10-3
size: -
DNA: TGTGCCATCAGTGACCTTCTAGCGGGAGCTTACAATGAGCAGTTCTTC
CDR3: CAISDLLAGAYNEQFF

length: 14
J: TRBJ1-6
D: -
V: TRBV19
size: -
DNA: TGTGCCAGTAGCATTTACGGGGAGAATTCACCCCTCCACTTT
CDR3: CASSIYGENSPLHF

length: 16
J: TRBJ2-2
D: -
V: TRBV5-1
size: many
DNA: TGCGCCAGCAGCTTGGTGGTAGCCGGAGACACCGGGGAGCTGTTTTTT
CDR3: CASSLVVAGDTGELFF

length: 12
J: TRBJ2-5
D: -
V: TRBV9
size: many
DNA: TGTGCCAGCAGCGGAGACGGGGAGACCCAGTACTTC
CDR3: CASSGDGETQYF

length: 11
J: TRBJ2-2
D: -
V: TRBV27
size: -
DNA: TGTGCCAACGGCCATAGCTGGGAGCTGTTTTTT
CDR3: CANGHSWELFF

length: 17
J: TRBJ2-7
D: TRBD2
V: TRBV3-1
size: many
DNA: TGTGCCAGCAGCCAAGATCGGCTAGCGGGAGGGTTGGGGGAGCAGTACTTC
CDR3: CASSQDRLAGGLGEQYF

length: 16
J: TRBJ1-5
D: TRBD1
V: TRBV24-1
size: few
DNA: TGTGCCACCAGTGAGGGGGGGACAGGGTGGAATCAGCCCCAGCATTTT
CDR3: CATSEGGTGWNQPQHF

length: 15
J: TRBJ1-2
D: -
V: TRBV6-2/TRBV6-3
size: -
DNA: TGTGCCAGCAGTTACCGACAAGGCACTAAGGATGGCTTCACCTTC
CDR3: CASSYRQGTKDGFTF

length: 15
J: TRBJ2-6
D: -
V: TRBV12-3/TRBV12-4
size: -
DNA: TGTGCCAGCAGTTTAAGGGCGGTTGGGGCCAACGTCCTGACTTTC
CDR3: CASSLRAVGANVLTF

length: 19
J: TRBJ2-4
D: TRBD2
V: TRBV20-1
size: many
DNA: TGCAGTGCTAGAAGCCTAGCGGGAGGGCCGATTTCAGCCAAAAACATTCAGTACTTC
CDR3: CSARSLAGGPISAKNIQYF

length: 15
J: TRBJ1-5
D: TRBD1
V: TRBV28
size: many
DNA: TGTGCCAGCAGTTTCTCCAGGGGGCGACGGCAGCCCCAGCATTTT
CDR3: CASSFSRGRRQPQHF

length: 19
J: TRBJ2-5
D: TRBD1
V: TRBV29-1
size: few
DNA: TGCAGCCCCAAGGACCCCGGGACAGGGACGAAAAGGGGGCAAGAGACCCAGTACTTC
CDR3: CSPKDPGTGTKRGQETQYF

length: 12
J: TRBJ2-5
D: -
V: TRBV2
size: -
DNA: TGTGCCAGCATGGAGGGAGGAGAGACCCAGTACTTC
CDR3: CASMEGGETQYF

length: 12
J: TRBJ2-3
D: -
V: TRBV5-1
size: few
DNA: TGCGCCAGCAGCTTGGAGGCAGATACGCAGTATTTT
CDR3: CASSLEADTQYF

length: 17
J: TRBJ2-6
D: -
V: TRBV7-9
size: many
DNA: TGTGCCAGCAGCTCACAGGGTGCCGCGGCTGGGGCCAACGTCCTGACTTTC
CDR3: CASSSQGAAAGANVLTF

length: 15
J: TRBJ2-5
D: TRBD2
V: TRBV20-1
size: -
DNA: TGCAGTGCTAGAGATCTAGCGGGAGTATTGGAGACCCAGTACTTC
CDR3: CSARDLAGVLETQYF

length: 13
J: TRBJ2-2
D: -
V: TRBV2
size: many
DNA: TGTGCCAGCAGTGGACTTGAGGCCGGGGAGCTGTTTTTT
CDR3: CASSGLEAGELFF

length: 15
J: TRBJ2-5
D: -
V: TRBV7-9
size: -
DNA: TGTGCCAGCCAAAGAGCAGGAGCAGTCCAGGAGACCCAGTACTTC
CDR3: CASQRAGAVQETQYF

length: 17
J: TRBJ1-1
D: -
V: TRBV7-9
size: many
DNA: TGTGCCAGCTACCGTCTGTCGGCCGACAGAATGAACACTGAAGCTTTCTTT
CDR3: CASYRLSADRMNTEAFF

length: 15
J: TRBJ2-7
D: -
V: TRBV6-1
size: many
DNA: TGTGCCAGCAGTGAATACGGTAGACCTGACTACGAGCAGTACTTC
CDR3: CASSEYGRPDYEQYF

length: 15
J: TRBJ2-5
D: TRBD1
V: TRBV20-1
size: few
DNA: TGCAGTGCTACCGACGGGACAGGGTCCCCAGAGACCCAGTACTTC
CDR3: CSATDGTGSPETQYF

length: 15
J: TRBJ1-2
D: TRBD1
V: TRBV7-9
size: many
DNA: TGTGCCAGCAGCCACTCCGGGACAGGGGGCTATGGCTACACCTTC
CDR3: CASSHSGTGGYGYTF

length: 15
J: TRBJ1-1
D: -
V: TRBV18
size: -
DNA: TGTGCCAGCTCACCAAAGGACAGACTGAACACTGAAGCTTTCTTT
CDR3: CASSPKDRLNTEAFF

length: 20
J: TRBJ2-6
D: -
V: TRBV6-1
size: once
DNA: TGTGCCGGCAGTGAAGCCTTATTGGGTTCAGCTGTGCCCGGTGCCAACGTCCTGACTTTC
CDR3: CAGSEALLGSAVPGANVLTF

length: 17
J: TRBJ2-7
D: -
V: TRBV5-5
size: many
DNA: TGTGCCAGCAGCTTACAAGACTCCAACCTTCCCCGCTACGAGCAGTACTTC
CDR3: CASSLQDSNLPRYEQYF

length: 15
J: TRBJ2-1
D: TRBD2
V: TRBV30
size: many
DNA: TGTGCCTGGAGTTTATTAGCGGGAGGGCTGAATGAGCAGTTCTTC
CDR3: CAWSLLAGGLNEQFF

length: 18
J: TRBJ2-5
D: TRBD2
V: TRBV24-1
size: many
DNA: TGTGCCACCAGTGATTTTCGAGGGACTAGCGGGACTCAAGAGACCCAGTACTTC
CDR3: CATSDFRGTSGTQETQYF

length: 18
J: TRBJ2-1
D: TRBD2
V: TRBV7-3
size: many
DNA: TGTGCCAGCAGCTTAACGGGGACTAGCGGGGGGGGGGGCAATGAGCAGTTCTTC
CDR3: CASSLTGTSGGGGNEQFF

length: 15
J: TRBJ2-1
D: TRBD2
V: TRBV12-5
size: many
DNA: TGTGCTAGTGGCTTGAGCGGGAGGGCCAACGATGAGCAGTTCTTC
CDR3: CASGLSGRANDEQFF

length: 16
J: TRBJ2-3
D: -
V: TRBV11-2
size: many
DNA: TGTGCCAGCACCAGGGGATCGAGCGGCCTTACAGATACGCAGTATTTT
CDR3: CASTRGSSGLTDTQYF

length: 14
J: TRBJ2-7
D: -
V: TRBV5-8
size: many
DNA: TGTGCCAGCAGCTTGGCCCCCGCAAGCTACGAGCAGTACTTC
CDR3: CASSLAPASYEQYF

length: 15
J: TRBJ2-1
D: -
V: TRBV11-2
size: few
DNA: TGTGCCAGCAGCCCTGGACTAAGCTCCCACAATGAGCAGTTCTTC
CDR3: CASSPGLSSHNEQFF

length: 12
J: TRBJ1-3
D: -
V: TRBV12-3/TRBV12-4
size: -
DNA: TGTGCCAGCAGTTTATCGGTAAACACCATATATTTT
CDR3: CASSLSVNTIYF

length: 16
J: TRBJ2-5
D: TRBD2
V: TRBV5-1
size: -
DNA: TGCGCCAGCAGCTTGAATACGGGAGGGCCCCAAGAGACCCAGTACTTC
CDR3: CASSLNTGGPQETQYF

length: 11
J: TRBJ1-1
D: TRBD1
V: TRBV5-5
size: once
DNA: TGTACCAGCGGCTTGGGGACAGGGGCTTTCTTT
CDR3: CTSGLGTGAFF

length: 17
J: TRBJ2-5
D: -
V: TRBV2
size: -
DNA: TGTGCCAGCAGCACTGCCCGGGGGAGGTCTACTCAAGAGACCCAGTACTTC
CDR3: CASSTARGRSTQETQYF

length: 16
J: TRBJ2-3
D: TRBD2
V: TRBV2
size: -
DNA: TGTGCCAGCAGCGGTCAAGCGGGATGGCCGACAGATACGCAGTATTTT
CDR3: CASSGQAGWPTDTQYF

length: 13
J: TRBJ1-2
D: -
V: TRBV2
size: many
DNA: TGTGCCAGCGGCCGGGACGGTAACTATGGCTACACCTTC
CDR3: CASGRDGNYGYTF

length: 12
J: TRBJ2-7
D: -
V: TRBV12-3/TRBV12-4
size: many
DNA: TGTGCCAGCAGTTTTTCCCGAGCAGGGCAGTACTTC
CDR3: CASSFSRAGQYF

length: 16
J: TRBJ1-5
D: -
V: TRBV27
size: -
DNA: TGTGCCAGCAGTTTATCGTGTGTGGCTAGCAATCAGCCCCAGCATTTT
CDR3: CASSLSCVASNQPQHF